A single sample is the source of the 27 T cell receptor beta chains below, sequenced in a study of T cells in localized non-small cell lung cancer (dated by TCRdb to 2019 to 2021). The receptor library was made with the immunoSEQ multiplex PCR assay. What TCRdb holds here is the immuneACCESS table cut down to in-frame rearrangements. Part of the clones is not present; checked against another copy, under half of the missing clones reflect an unresolved V gene, and the others are unexplained. Here the sample has about 43,000 clones; roughly nine tenths occur a single time. Jointly, the top ten make up about 10% of the sample. Specimen: PBMCs, collected before any cancer treatment. These receptors all come from a woman aged 40 to 75 with stage II lung adenocarcinoma.

With respect to this clone: The junction and the germline gene differ at one end; a read error may be behind it. The chain has TRBV10-3 and TRBJ2-7; D gene uncertain. The germline gives CDR1 ENHRY, CDR2 SYGVKD. There are 13 residues in the CDR3. This CDR3 reads CASSEGWEREQYF. DNA of the CDR3: TGTGCCAGCAGTGAAGGCTGGGAACGCGAGCAGTACTTC.

J is TRBJ1-1 and V is TRBV5-1; perhaps TRBD1 as D (6 bases). The germline V gene encodes CDR1 SGHRS and CDR2 YFSETQ. Trimming removed 5 bases at V and 2 bases at J, with 25 bases between. This CDR3 comprises 18 residues. The CDR3 nucleotides are TGCGCCAGCAGAGGTGGGCAATTAAAGGGGGACATCAACACTGAAGCTTTCTTT. Protein: CASRGGQLKGDINTEAFF.

This chain links TRBV6-1 with TRBJ1-6, with a weak D call TRBD1 (6 bases). Trimming stripped 7 bases from V and 7 bases from J, with 17 bases between. The CDR3 is 15 amino acids. Germline CDR1 reads MNHNS; CDR2 reads SASEGT. The CDR3 DNA sequence: TGTGCCAGCACTATGGGACACCCACAAAATTCACCCCTCCACTTT. As protein: CASTMGHPQNSPLHF.

The chain is built from TRBV11-2 and TRBJ1-2, with D possibly matching TRBD1 (5 bases). CDR1 SGHAT and CDR2 FQNNGV come from the germline V gene. Trimming stripped 5 bases from V and 0 bases from J, with 16 bases between. The CDR3 is 16 residues long. The CDR3 reads CASSPFSRGANYGYTF. The CDR3 DNA is TGTGCCAGCAGCCCATTCTCACGGGGGGCTAACTATGGCTACACCTTC.

V gene TRBV7-8 combines with J gene TRBJ1-5; weak D call: TRBD1 (5 bases). Trimming cost V 7 bases and J 0 bases, with 25 bases left between them. Germline V gene lookup returns CDR1 SGHVS and CDR2 FQNEAQ. There are 19 residues in the CDR3. CDR3 loop: CASTGAFGSDPYSNQPQHF. The CDR3 region has the DNA TGTGCCAGCACCGGGGCTTTCGGCAGCGACCCTTATAGCAATCAGCCCCAGCATTTT.

This clone was counted once. V gene TRBV5-1 combines with J gene TRBJ2-1, with 7 bases that match TRBD1. The CDR3 extends over 15 amino acids. Per germline, CDR1 SGHRS and CDR2 YFSETQ. V gave up 0 bases and J gave up 6 bases; unmatched junction bases: 6. The CDR3 bases are TGCGCCAGCAGCTTGGGTGACAGGGTTGTCAATGAGCAGTTCTTC. Its translation is CASSLGDRVVNEQFF. Combining the CDR3 with reference TRBV5-1 and TRBJ2-1 gives the whole variable domain KAGVTQTPRYLIKTRGQQVTLSCSPISGHRSVSWYQQTPGQGLQFLFEYFSETQRNKGNFPGRFSGRQFSNSRSEMNVSTLELGDSALYLCASSLGDRVVNEQFFGPGTRLTVL.

V and J are TRBV29-1 and TRBJ2-7, with TRBD1 identical over 8 bases. Germline trimming cut 7 bases from V and 2 bases from J; bases unmatched to any gene: 4. The germline CDR1 and CDR2 sequences are SQVTM and ANQGSEA. This CDR3 contains 12 residues. This CDR3 reads CSGQGATYEQYF. The CDR3 nucleotides read TGCAGCGGCCAGGGGGCGACCTACGAGCAGTACTTC.

This clone occurred once. This chain connects TRBV5-1 to TRBJ1-1; D not resolved. Trimming shortened V by 0 bases and J by 6 bases, and 9 bases separated the two germline ends. Germline loops: CDR1 SGHRS, CDR2 YFSETQ. CDR3 length equals 13 residues. As DNA, the CDR3 is TGCGCCAGCAGCTTGGATGGAGCCGCTGAAGCTTTCTTT. This sequence encodes CASSLDGAAEAFF.

This CDR3 reads CASSPVEETQYF. The CDR3 DNA reads TGTGCCAGCTCACCGGTTGAAGAGACCCAGTACTTC. V usage is TRBV18 and J usage is TRBJ2-5; no definite D call. V was cut by 3 bases and J by 3 bases, with 5 bases left in between. CDR1 is KGHSH, CDR2 LQKENI, per germline. The CDR3 sequence is 12 residues long.

The J gene is TRBJ2-1, the V gene TRBV19; D may be TRBD1 or TRBD2 (5 bases each). Trimming stripped 6 bases from V and 4 bases from J, with 16 bases between. This CDR3 has 15 amino acids. Per germline, CDR1 LNHDA and CDR2 SQIVND (reference sequence). CDR3 protein: CASRPAIGGYNEQFF. In DNA form, the CDR3 reads TGTGCCAGTAGACCCGCAATTGGGGGTTACAATGAGCAGTTCTTC. The whole variable domain, remainder taken from reference TRBV19 and TRBJ2-1, is DGGITQSPKYLFRKEGQNVTLSCEQNLNHDAMYWYRQDPGQGLRLIYYSQIVNDFQKGDIAEGYSVSREKKESFPLTVTSAQKNPTAFYLCASRPAIGGYNEQFFGPGTRLTVL.

The rearrangement uses TRBV6-5 and TRBJ2-1, with D possibly matching TRBD1 (5 bases). V lost 4 bases to trimming and J lost 2 bases, with 12 bases between them. Germline V CDR1 and CDR2: MNHEY, SVGAGI. The CDR3 length is 15 residues. This CDR3 is CASSSDRSPYNEQFF. CDR3 DNA sequence: TGTGCCAGCAGTTCCGACAGATCCCCCTACAATGAGCAGTTCTTC.

This clone is a singleton in its sample. V usage is TRBV18 and J usage is TRBJ2-3; unclear D gene. The V gene's germline CDR1 is KGHSH and CDR2 LQKENI. V was trimmed by 3 bases and J by 0 bases, leaving 4 bases between them. The CDR3 covers 13 residues. The CDR3 DNA sequence: TGTGCCAGCTCACCTCAGAGCACAGATACGCAGTATTTT. It yields the protein CASSPQSTDTQYF.

This chain uses TRBV25-1 with TRBJ1-1; D remains unclear. Germline lookup yields CDR1 MGHDK and CDR2 SYGVNS. This CDR3 is built from 14 residues. The ends were cut back, 4 bases at V and 1 base at J, with 10 bases in the middle. DNA of the CDR3: TGTGCCAGCAGTGGAGGTCCGAGGAACACTGAAGCTTTCTTT. This encodes CASSGGPRNTEAFF.

CDR3: CASSVDLALSTDTQYF. The CDR3 DNA reads TGTGCCAGCAGCGTAGACTTAGCGCTAAGCACAGATACGCAGTATTTT. The chain employs TRBV9 and TRBJ2-3; possible D gene TRBD2, 5 bases. The CDR3 has 16 amino acids. The germline V gene has CDR1 SGDLS and CDR2 YYNGEE. Trimming left V 0 bases short and J 0 bases short, with 11 bases between.

This clone was seen a few times. V usage is TRBV29-1 and J usage is TRBJ2-7, with 11 bases aligning to TRBD1. CDR3 length equals 14 residues. Germline V CDR1 and CDR2: SQVTM, ANQGSEA. Losses at the gene ends were 5 bases for V and 6 bases for J; bases not matched to a gene: 9. The DNA of the CDR3 is TGCAGCGTTACCGGACAGGGGGCTTTTGGCGAGCAGTACTTC. The encoded protein is CSVTGQGAFGEQYF.

This clone was seen a few times. CDR3 loop: CASQAGQGRNTEAFF. DNA of the CDR3: TGTGCCAGCCAGGCAGGACAGGGGAGGAACACTGAAGCTTTCTTT. The rearrangement uses TRBV18 and TRBJ1-1; TRBD1 matches at 9 bases. V trimming: 8 bases; J trimming: 1 base; junction bases outside the gene matches: 8. CDR3 length: 15 residues. Germline V gene data show CDR1 as KGHSH and CDR2 as LQKENI.

The chain uses TRBV10-3 and TRBJ1-4, with a possible D match to TRBD1 (6 bases). V gave up 2 bases and J gave up 1 base, with 11 bases separating them. Germline lookup yields CDR1 ENHRY and CDR2 SYGVKD. The CDR3 runs to 16 residues. The CDR3 loop is CAISEMDSRTNEKLFF. In DNA, the CDR3 is TGTGCCATCAGTGAGATGGACAGCCGAACTAATGAAAAACTGTTTTTT.

The chain carries TRBV5-1 and TRBJ1-1; TRBD1 matches at 7 bases. CDR1 SGHRS and CDR2 YFSETQ come from the germline V gene. The CDR3 extends over 13 amino acids. With V trimmed by 3 bases and J by 5 bases, 4 bases remained unmatched. Written as DNA, the CDR3 is TGCGCCAGCAGCTCACCCAGGGGGACTGAAGCTTTCTTT. Residues: CASSSPRGTEAFF.

This clone was observed once. This rearrangement joins TRBV6-6 to TRBJ1-1, with TRBD1 matching 7 bases. After removal of 6 bases from V and 4 bases from J, the junction contained 8 bases not matched to a gene. Germline V CDR1 and CDR2: MNHNY, SVGAGI (reference sequence). The CDR3 is 14 residues long. DNA of the CDR3: TGTGCCAGCAGCCCGACAGGGCGGGGCACTGAAGCTTTCTTT. This translates into CASSPTGRGTEAFF.

CDR3 DNA sequence: TGTGCCAGCAGTGAAGCAGGGTACCAAGAGACCCAGTACTTC. Protein: CASSEAGYQETQYF. This chain links TRBV2 with TRBJ2-5; no reliable D call. V was clipped by 0 bases and J by 0 bases, with 5 bases between them. This CDR3 spans 14 amino acids. Per germline, CDR1 SNHLY and CDR2 FYNNEI.

Here the CDR3 DNA reads TGTGCCAGCAGCTTAGTAGGACGGAGCCTCTACGAGCAGTACTTC. Encoded protein: CASSLVGRSLYEQYF. The chain couples TRBV7-8 to TRBJ2-7; D is unresolved. Germline values: CDR1 SGHVS, CDR2 FQNEAQ. The V and J ends lost 1 base and 3 bases respectively, with 13 bases between them. The CDR3 has 15 amino acids.

CDR3 DNA sequence: TGCGCCAGCAGCTTGGTCCCGACTAGCTCCTGGGGGGACTCCTACAATGAGCAGTTCTTC. It yields the protein CASSLVPTSSWGDSYNEQFF. The chain employs TRBV5-1 and TRBJ2-1; 7 bases are a match to TRBD2. CDR3 length equals 20 residues. The V and J ends lost 0 bases and 0 bases, in that order; junction bases with no gene match: 15. CDR1 SGHRS and CDR2 YFSETQ come from the germline V gene.

The chain links TRBV6-6 to TRBJ1-1; TRBD1 aligns across 8 bases. From germline, CDR1 is MNHNY and CDR2 SVGAGI (reference sequence). The CDR3 length is 15 residues. The junction had 9 bases not matched to a gene; V was cut back by 4 bases and J by 5 bases. The CDR3 nucleotides read TGTGCCAGCAGTTCCACCGGGACAGGAGGGACTGAAGCTTTCTTT. Translating it yields CASSSTGTGGTEAFF.

V is TRBV28 and J is TRBJ2-2, with D possibly being TRBD1 (6 bases). The germline V gene has CDR1 MDHEN and CDR2 SYDVKM. The CDR3 has 15 residues. V was shortened by 7 bases and J by 0 bases, with 12 bases between the two germline ends. CDR3 region: CASKRGTSNTGELFF. The CDR3 coding sequence is TGTGCCAGCAAAAGGGGGACATCGAACACCGGGGAGCTGTTTTTT.

This chain connects TRBV7-3 to TRBJ1-3; D unresolved. This CDR3 has 13 amino acids. Trimming stripped 5 bases from V and 3 bases from J, with 8 bases between. Germline CDR1 SGHTA, CDR2 FQGTGA. The CDR3 sequence: CASSRAVGNTIYF. CDR3 in DNA: TGTGCCAGCAGCCGGGCCGTTGGAAACACCATATATTTT.

The V and J genes are TRBV2 and TRBJ1-5, with 8 positions matching TRBD1. The germline V gene encodes CDR1 SNHLY and CDR2 FYNNEI. CDR3 size: 13 residues. With 7 bases clipped from V and 6 bases from J, the junction kept 5 bases outside the gene matches. The CDR3 sequence is CASTTGGGQPQHF. CDR3 nucleotides: TGTGCCAGCACTACAGGGGGAGGTCAGCCCCAGCATTTT.

The chain is built from TRBV19 and TRBJ1-3; D is uncertain. V shed 5 bases and J shed 4 bases, with 15 bases lying between them. Per germline, CDR1 LNHDA and CDR2 SQIVND (reference sequence). This CDR3 has 15 amino acids. CDR3 in DNA: TGTGCCAGTAGTGAACAGACCTTTGGAGGAAACACCATATATTTT. Translated, it gives CASSEQTFGGNTIYF.